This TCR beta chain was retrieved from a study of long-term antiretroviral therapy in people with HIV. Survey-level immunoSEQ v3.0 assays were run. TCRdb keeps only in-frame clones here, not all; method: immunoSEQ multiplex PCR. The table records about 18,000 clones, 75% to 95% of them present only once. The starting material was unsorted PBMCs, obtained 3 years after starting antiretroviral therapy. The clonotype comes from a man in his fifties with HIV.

In DNA form, the CDR3 reads TGTGCCAGCCTCGGCAGGGTTGAGGGCATTAATGAAAAACTGTTTTTT. Translation gives CASLGRVEGINEKLFF. V usage is TRBV2 and J usage is TRBJ1-4, with a weak D call TRBD1 (5 bases). Germline CDR1 is SNHLY and CDR2 is FYNNEI. Deletions cut 8 bases from V and 4 bases from J, with 20 bases between. The CDR3 is 16 residues long.